The clone carrying this TCR beta chain came up many times. The antigen is undetermined. The source of the sample is a study of T-cell memory formation after mild COVID-19. Study conclusions and caveats: Second-wave clones reaching peak frequency on day 37 lacked confirmed SARS-CoV-2 specificity. CM and EM subsets held most contracting CD4+ clones; EMRA held CD8+ ones. Day 15 to 85 contractors were CD4/CD8 balanced; later expanders leaned CD4+. Within pre-infection memory, some responding clones were found, suggesting cross-reactive memory joined.

A single record per CDR3 protein comes from TCRdb applying MiXCR to the 5' RACE reads. The sample contains hundreds of thousands of distinct CDR3 sequences, 15% to 20% of which appear only once. Trimming stripped 1 base from V and 5 bases from J, with 7 bases between. CDR1 and CDR2 (germline): SGHRS, YFSETQ. The CDR3 loop spans 12 amino acids. The sample comprised PBMCs or a T cell subset sorted from them (not recorded which). The sequence was collected from an adult woman who had mild COVID-19 (a few samples of this study predate the infection). Cell type and time point are not known. The J gene is TRBJ2-7, the V gene TRBV5-1; unclear D gene. The CDR3 nucleotides are TGCGCCAGCAGCTTGCAAGAGGACGAGCAGTACTTC. It translates to CASSLQEDEQYF.